Listed below are T cell receptor beta chains from one sample, sequenced in a study of OX40 agonist ivuxolimab in advanced cancers. The method was immunoSEQ multiplex PCR; TCRdb's version includes in-frame clones alone and lacks a portion of them. The sample includes just under 95,000 clones, about nine tenths of them seen just once. Material: CD4+ or CD8+ T cells sorted from blood, obtained in a trial of the OX40 agonist ivuxolimab. These receptors all come from an adult with an advanced solid tumor such as melanoma, head and neck, liver or kidney cancer. Each CDR3 is given with its conserved first and last residue. Fields, in order: V gene, clone size, J gene, D gene, CDR3 protein, CDR3 DNA. D genes are given only for firm matches. Expanded clones get a size class; other rows say once, few or many, or leave the size out.

>TRBV2|NA|TRBJ2-1|NA
CASSEASRVAFF
TGTGCCAGCAGTGAAGCTAGCAGGGTCGCGTTCTTC
>TRBV19|NA|TRBJ1-6|TRBD1
CASSIDGTEPYNSPLHF
TGTGCCAGTAGTATAGATGGGACAGAGCCTTATAATTCACCCCTCCACTTT
>TRBV5-6|NA|TRBJ1-5|TRBD1
CASSPGGQGYQPQHF
TGTGCCAGCAGCCCAGGGGGACAGGGGTATCAGCCCCAGCATTTT
>TRBV5-1|NA|TRBJ2-2|TRBD2
CASSGGLALMAGELFF
TGCGCCAGCAGCGGGGGACTAGCGTTAATGGCCGGGGAGCTGTTTTTT
>TRBV29-1|once|TRBJ2-7|NA
CSVVVGFSEQYF
TGCAGCGTTGTTGTAGGGTTTAGCGAGCAGTACTTC
>TRBV9|NA|TRBJ1-1|TRBD1
CASRGAQGAGEAFF
TGTGCCAGCAGAGGGGCACAGGGGGCCGGCGAAGCTTTCTTT
>TRBV18|NA|TRBJ2-7|TRBD2
CASSRSGRDYEQYF
TGTGCCAGCTCACGAAGCGGGAGGGACTACGAGCAGTACTTC
>TRBV11-1|NA|TRBJ2-1|NA
CASRFRDSGPNEQFF
TGTGCCAGCAGATTCCGGGACAGCGGGCCGAATGAGCAGTTCTTC
>TRBV7-6|NA|TRBJ1-2|TRBD1
CASSLTGEFGGYTF
TGTGCCAGCAGCTTAACAGGGGAGTTCGGGGGCTACACCTTC
>TRBV7-8|NA|TRBJ1-2|NA
CASSTNSGSRYGYTF
TGTGCCAGCAGTACCAACTCGGGGAGTCGGTATGGCTACACCTTC
>TRBV7-2|NA|TRBJ2-3|TRBD2
CASSSQMGLAGSDTQYF
TGTGCCAGCAGCTCACAAATGGGACTAGCGGGTTCAGATACGCAGTATTTT
>TRBV6-1|NA|TRBJ2-1|NA
CASSEAFGSRNEQFF
TGTGCCAGCAGTGAAGCGTTCGGGTCACGCAATGAGCAGTTCTTC
>TRBV27|NA|TRBJ2-5|TRBD2
CASSLKGLAGSETQYF
TGTGCCAGCAGTTTAAAGGGACTAGCGGGCTCAGAGACCCAGTACTTC
>TRBV10-3|NA|TRBJ2-7|TRBD1
CAISVGTGAYEQYF
TGTGCCATCAGTGTCGGGACAGGGGCTTACGAGCAGTACTTC
>TRBV27|NA|TRBJ1-4|TRBD1
CASSLPPGRPQGGEKLFF
TGTGCCAGCAGTCTACCCCCCGGGAGGCCACAGGGGGGTGAAAAACTGTTTTTT
>TRBV29-1|NA|TRBJ1-5|NA
CSVALGDSNQPQHF
TGCAGCGTTGCCCTGGGAGACAGTAATCAGCCCCAGCATTTT
>TRBV10-2|NA|TRBJ1-1|NA
CASLAGPILNTEAFF
TGCGCCAGCTTAGCAGGACCGATATTGAACACTGAAGCTTTCTTT
>TRBV6-5|NA|TRBJ1-2|NA
CASSYGSPQGLYGYTF
TGTGCCAGCAGTTACGGTTCGCCCCAGGGTCTCTATGGCTACACCTTC
>TRBV2|NA|TRBJ2-6|TRBD1
CASRNRQGPRSSGANVLTF
TGTGCCAGCAGGAACAGACAGGGACCCAGATCCTCTGGGGCCAACGTCCTGACTTTC
>TRBV5-1|NA|TRBJ1-1|NA
CASSPWGGKPNTEAFF
TGCGCCAGCAGCCCGTGGGGGGGCAAACCGAACACTGAAGCTTTCTTT
>TRBV2|few|TRBJ2-3|NA
CASKGRASSTDTQYF
TGTGCCAGCAAGGGGCGGGCCAGTAGCACAGATACGCAGTATTTT
>TRBV15|NA|TRBJ1-5|NA
CATSQNGQGQPQHF
TGTGCCACCAGCCAGAACGGGCAGGGACAGCCCCAGCATTTT
>TRBV6-5|NA|TRBJ1-6|NA
CASSPAWQDSPLHF
TGTGCCAGCAGCCCGGCGTGGCAAGATTCACCCCTCCACTTT
>TRBV19|NA|TRBJ1-2|TRBD1
CASTHRDRAGYTF
TGTGCCAGTACCCACCGGGACAGGGCAGGGTACACCTTC
>TRBV19|NA|TRBJ2-2|NA
CASSRERTGELFF
TGTGCCAGTAGTAGAGAAAGGACCGGGGAGCTGTTTTTT
>TRBV5-4|NA|TRBJ2-7|NA
CASSLQGSSYEQYF
TGTGCCAGCAGCTTGCAGGGGTCCTCCTACGAGCAGTACTTC
>TRBV5-8|NA|TRBJ1-5|NA
CASSFPGINQPQHF
TGTGCCAGCAGCTTTCCCGGGATCAATCAGCCCCAGCATTTT
>TRBV2|NA|TRBJ2-2|NA
CASSDFGSGGELFF
TGTGCCAGCAGTGATTTTGGGTCCGGCGGGGAGCTGTTTTTT
>TRBV4-2|NA|TRBJ2-7|NA
CASSQDLTGYGDEQYF
TGTGCCAGCAGCCAAGATCTAACAGGGTATGGGGACGAGCAGTACTTC
>TRBV18|NA|TRBJ2-3|NA
CASSPSRTRNTDTQYF
TGTGCCAGCTCACCGTCGCGCACCCGGAACACAGATACGCAGTATTTT
>TRBV6-5|NA|TRBJ1-2|TRBD1
CASSWPGQGTYGYTF
TGTGCCAGCAGTTGGCCGGGACAGGGTACCTATGGCTACACCTTC
>TRBV4-1|NA|TRBJ1-4|NA
CASSQPHRARDEKLFF
TGCGCCAGCAGCCAACCCCACAGGGCGCGTGATGAAAAACTGTTTTTT
>TRBV5-1|NA|TRBJ1-2|TRBD1
CASSLQGEDGYTF
TGCGCCAGCAGCTTGCAGGGGGAAGACGGCTACACCTTC
>TRBV6-6|NA|TRBJ1-1|NA
CASSYSEYTEAFF
TGTGCCAGCAGTTACTCCGAGTACACTGAAGCTTTCTTT
>TRBV10-3|NA|TRBJ1-3|NA
CASAGSYSGNTIYF
TGTGCAAGTGCAGGCTCCTACTCTGGAAACACCATATATTTT
>TRBV5-8|NA|TRBJ1-2|NA
CASSLGDVAHGYTF
TGTGCCAGCAGCTTGGGGGACGTTGCGCATGGCTACACCTTC
>TRBV5-4|NA|TRBJ2-1|NA
CASSSDAARYNEQFF
TGTGCCAGCAGCTCCGATGCAGCGCGCTACAATGAGCAGTTCTTC
>TRBV6-5|once|TRBJ1-2|NA
CASIERAKDNYGYTF
TGTGCCAGCATCGAGCGGGCTAAGGATAACTATGGCTACACCTTC
>TRBV5-5|NA|TRBJ2-2|NA
CASSFQGSANTGELFF
TGTGCCAGCAGCTTTCAGGGGAGCGCGAACACCGGGGAGCTGTTTTTT
>TRBV7-2|few|TRBJ2-7|TRBD1
CASSYWTGIEQYF
TGTGCCAGCAGCTACTGGACAGGGATCGAGCAGTACTTC
>TRBV7-2|NA|TRBJ2-1|NA
CASSLNIRADAEQFF
TGTGCCAGCAGCTTAAATATACGCGCCGATGCTGAGCAGTTCTTC
>TRBV9|NA|TRBJ2-7|NA
CASSSRTETYEQYF
TGTGCCAGCAGCTCAAGGACAGAGACCTACGAGCAGTACTTC
>TRBV5-4|once|TRBJ1-2|NA
CASSLVGYGYTF
TGTGCCAGCAGCTTGGTCGGATATGGCTACACCTTC
>TRBV6-1|NA|TRBJ1-5|TRBD1
CASSEVGTVDQPQHF
TGTGCCAGCAGTGAAGTTGGGACAGTCGATCAGCCCCAGCATTTT
>TRBV28|NA|TRBJ1-4|TRBD1
CASSLVGTGVTNEKLFF
TGTGCCAGCAGTTTAGTCGGGACAGGGGTTACTAATGAAAAACTGTTTTTT
>TRBV20-1|NA|TRBJ2-1|NA
CSARAGVEQFF
TGCAGTGCTAGAGCCGGGGTTGAGCAGTTCTTC
>TRBV4-1|few|TRBJ2-1|NA
CASSQEGRSGEQFF
TGCGCCAGCAGCCAAGAGGGCAGGTCAGGTGAGCAGTTCTTC
>TRBV7-9|NA|TRBJ1-2|NA
CASSNPPLGRGPHGYTF
TGTGCCAGCAGCAACCCCCCCCTCGGCAGGGGCCCTCATGGCTACACCTTC
>TRBV10-2|NA|TRBJ2-2|NA
CASSERDSGELFF
TGCGCCAGCAGTGAAAGGGACTCCGGGGAGCTGTTTTTT
>TRBV5-6|NA|TRBJ1-5|TRBD1
CASSRDRVNQPQHF
TGTGCCAGCAGCAGGGACAGAGTGAATCAGCCCCAGCATTTT
>TRBV15|NA|TRBJ1-2|NA
CATSRRAPPGGYTF
TGTGCCACCAGCAGACGAGCCCCCCCGGGGGGCTACACCTTC
>TRBV10-1|NA|TRBJ2-7|NA
CASSESPGPYEQYF
TGCGCCAGCAGTGAGTCGCCGGGGCCCTACGAGCAGTACTTC
>TRBV5-4|NA|TRBJ2-1|NA
CASSSSGSLSYNEQFF
TGTGCCAGCAGCTCCAGCGGGTCCCTCTCCTACAATGAGCAGTTCTTC
>TRBV4-3|once|TRBJ1-1|NA
CASSQASAFVMNTEAFF
TGCGCCAGCAGCCAAGCCTCCGCATTTGTTATGAACACTGAAGCTTTCTTT
>TRBV2|NA|TRBJ1-1|NA
CASSEGREAEAFF
TGTGCCAGCAGTGAGGGCAGGGAGGCTGAAGCTTTCTTT
>TRBV10-2|NA|TRBJ2-1|TRBD2
CASKRGGSGEQFF
TGCGCCAGCAAGCGGGGGGGCTCCGGTGAGCAGTTCTTC